This TCR beta chain comes out of a study of cytomegalovirus exposure and HLA in healthy donors. It was with 60 Vbeta and 13 Jbeta primers that the PCR ran. The data were produced by immunoSEQ multiplex PCR, yet TCRdb's version contains in-frame clones alone and is incomplete. Altogether 35,000 to 45,000 clones are present, roughly 90% being singletons, with the ten largest covering 2% to 3%. Sequencing was performed on PBMCs. This clonotype was sampled from a woman under 30 in good health and CMV-seronegative.

The CDR3 is CASSKTPTGRTSTDTQYF. CDR3 nucleotide sequence: TGTGCCAGCAGCAAGACACCCACAGGGCGTACCAGCACAGATACGCAGTATTTT. V is TRBV11-2 and J is TRBJ2-3; a weak D match, TRBD1 (6 bases). Germline assignment: CDR1 SGHAT and CDR2 FQNNGV. The CDR3 sequence is 18 residues long. V lost 5 bases and J lost 0, with 21 bases in between. Full variable domain (remainder filled in from reference TRBV11-2 and TRBJ2-3): EAGVAQSPRYKIIEKRQSVAFWCNPISGHATLYWYQQILGQGPKLLIQFQNNGVVDDSQLPKDRFSAERLKGVDSTLKIQPAKLEDSAVYLCASSKTPTGRTSTDTQYFGPGTRLTVL.